The 20 T cell receptor beta chains given below trace back to one sample, sequenced in a study of T cell responses to AZD1222 COVID-19 vaccine. The protocol was immunoSEQ multiplex PCR, while the TCRdb copy is restricted to in-frame clones and leaves out a portion. The sample shows roughly 130,000 clones, roughly 88% of them seen only once. Material: peripheral blood, obtained on day 0 of AZD1222 vaccination. These receptors were taken from an adult in good health.

CDR3 region: CASSSSPSDTEAFF. The CDR3 DNA is TGCGCCAGCAGCTCTTCTCCTTCGGACACTGAAGCTTTCTTT. This chain joins TRBV5-1 and TRBJ1-1; D gene ambiguous. This CDR3 spans 14 amino acids. V lost 3 bases, J lost 3 bases, and 12 bases lay in between. CDR1 is SGHRS, CDR2 YFSETQ, per germline.

This clone came up once. V gene TRBV7-9 combines with J gene TRBJ1-2, with a tentative D call TRBD1 (5 bases). The V end lost 5 bases, the J end lost 0 bases, and 13 bases lay between the germline ends. The germline V gene has CDR1 SEHNR and CDR2 FQNEAQ (reference sequence). The CDR3 is 15 amino acids. CDR3 protein: CASSTGTLANYGYTF. In DNA form, the CDR3 reads TGTGCCAGCAGCACCGGGACGTTAGCTAACTATGGCTACACCTTC.

CDR3 nucleotide sequence: TGTGCCAGTAGTGGGGACTACTACGAGCAGTACTTC. It specifies CASSGDYYEQYF. The rearrangement links TRBV19 to TRBJ2-7, with TRBD2 matching over 7 bases. Unmatched junction bases numbered 1, after V lost 5 bases and J lost 3 bases. Germline lookup yields CDR1 LNHDA and CDR2 SQIVND (reference sequence). This CDR3 is 12 amino acids long.

The V call is TRBV6-5, the J call TRBJ2-7; 7 bases agree with TRBD1. The V segment lost 1 base and the J segment 6 bases; nucleotides outside the gene matches: 6. The germline V gene encodes CDR1 MNHEY and CDR2 SVGAGI. This CDR3 has 14 residues. CDR3: CASSYLQGMGEQYF. The CDR3 DNA sequence: TGTGCCAGCAGTTACTTACAGGGGATGGGCGAGCAGTACTTC.

This clone has a single count. The chain recombines TRBV9 with TRBJ1-6; no clear D. V was pared by 3 bases and J by 10 bases, with 8 bases between. This CDR3 has 12 amino acids. Germline CDR1 SGDLS, CDR2 YYNGEE. The CDR3 reads CASSALGSPLHF. In DNA form, the CDR3 reads TGTGCCAGCAGCGCTTTGGGCTCACCCCTCCACTTT.

This chain joins TRBV9 and TRBJ2-3; the match to TRBD1 covers 10 bases. The V segment lost 4 bases and the J segment 1 base; nucleotides outside the gene matches: 6. The CDR3 contains 16 residues. Germline-derived CDR1 and CDR2 are SGDLS and YYNGEE. The CDR3 DNA reads as TGTGCCAGCAGCACGGGACAGGGGACCCGCACAGATACGCAGTATTTT. It yields the protein CASSTGQGTRTDTQYF.

This sequence joins TRBV7-9 and TRBJ1-1, with D uncertain. Germline V gene sequence: CDR1 SEHNR, CDR2 FQNEAQ (reference sequence). The V end lost 1 base, the J end lost 4 bases, and 13 bases lay between the germline ends. The CDR3 runs to 15 residues. The CDR3 reads CASSLGGLGSTEAFF. In nucleotides, the CDR3 is TGTGCCAGCAGCTTAGGTGGTCTAGGTTCCACTGAAGCTTTCTTT.

A note on this clone: Other DNA sequences in this specimen translate into the identical CDR3. This rearrangement joins TRBV29-1 to TRBJ2-7; 12 bases agree with TRBD1. The CDR3 totals 13 residues. In germline, CDR1 is SQVTM, CDR2 ANQGSEA. The V segment lost 5 bases and the J segment 7 bases; nucleotides outside the gene matches: 6. In DNA, the CDR3 is TGCAGCGTTCTGGGACAGGGGGCGTGGGAGCAGTACTTC. This codes for CSVLGQGAWEQYF.

This sequence joins TRBV19 and TRBJ2-2; no firm D call. The CDR3 is 14 amino acids. CDR1 is LNHDA, CDR2 SQIVND, per germline (reference sequence). Trimming removed 10 bases from V and 1 base from J, with 13 bases in between. The CDR3 DNA is TGTGCCACTCCCACCGGGCTGAACACCGGGGAGCTGTTTTTT. Its translation: CATPTGLNTGELFF.

This CDR3 is CASSPFGISGRAEQYF. DNA of the CDR3: TGTGCCAGCAGCCCCTTCGGAATTAGCGGGAGGGCCGAGCAGTACTTC. The rearrangement uses TRBV6-2 or TRBV6-3 and TRBJ2-7; 11 bases align to TRBD2. Germline V gives CDR1 MNHEY, CDR2 SVGEGT. After removal of 6 bases from V and 6 bases from J, the junction contained 13 bases not matched to a gene. The CDR3 spans 16 residues.

V gene TRBV5-4 combines with J gene TRBJ2-1; TRBD2 aligns across 14 bases. V was pared by 7 bases and J by 5 bases, with 11 bases of the junction left unmatched. Per germline, CDR1 SGHNT and CDR2 YYREEE (reference sequence). The CDR3 is made up of 17 amino acids. Here the CDR3 reads CASGKRGLAGVNNEQFF. The DNA for the CDR3 is TGTGCCAGCGGAAAGCGGGGACTAGCGGGAGTAAACAATGAGCAGTTCTTC.

This sequence joins TRBV5-1 and TRBJ1-1; D is uncertain. Germline V gene lookup returns CDR1 SGHRS and CDR2 YFSETQ. Trimming left V 0 bases short and J 1 base short, with 13 bases between. There are 16 residues in the CDR3. The chain's CDR3 is CASSLDRRSQNTEAFF. In DNA, the CDR3 is TGCGCCAGCAGCTTGGATCGCCGGAGTCAGAACACTGAAGCTTTCTTT.

The V and J genes are TRBV5-4 and TRBJ2-1, with unresolved D. The CDR3 loop spans 11 amino acids. Germline V gene sequence: CDR1 SGHNT, CDR2 YYREEE (reference sequence). Trimming cost V 2 bases and J 5 bases, with 2 bases left between them. The CDR3 region is CASSFDNEQFF. CDR3 DNA: TGTGCCAGCAGCTTTGACAATGAGCAGTTCTTC. Together with reference TRBV5-4 and TRBJ2-1, the CDR3 gives the full variable domain: ETGVTQSPTHLIKTRGQQVTLRCSSQSGHNTVSWYQQALGQGPQFIFQYYREEENGRGNFPPRFSGLQFPNYSSELNVNALELDDSALYLCASSFDNEQFFGPGTRLTVL.

V usage is TRBV5-1 and J usage is TRBJ2-3, with TRBD2 matching 12 bases. The length of the CDR3 is 16 residues. The V gene end was trimmed by 1 base and the J gene end by 4 bases; junction bases not matched to a gene: 4. CDR1 SGHRS and CDR2 YFSETQ come from the germline V gene. CDR3 nucleotides: TGCGCCAGCAGCTTGTCCCCTAGCGGGGGGGCAGATACGCAGTATTTT. This encodes CASSLSPSGGADTQYF.

This clone was observed a handful of times. The CDR3 DNA reads as TGCAGCGTTGCAAAGGAGAACACTGAAGCTTTCTTT. It specifies CSVAKENTEAFF. V is TRBV29-1 and J is TRBJ1-1; the D is unclear. Trimming took off 4 bases at V and 1 base at J, with 7 bases between the two ends. There are 12 residues in the CDR3. Germline V CDR1 and CDR2: SQVTM, ANQGSEA.

The chain couples TRBV28 to TRBJ1-4; tentatively, D is TRBD1 (5 bases). This CDR3 has 15 amino acids. Germline CDR1 MDHEN, CDR2 SYDVKM. Deletions cut 4 bases from V and 7 bases from J, with 16 bases between. This CDR3 reads CASSSLGGGGEKLFF. CDR3 nucleotides: TGTGCCAGCAGTTCCTTAGGTGGGGGAGGTGAAAAACTGTTTTTT.

The chain combines TRBV15 with TRBJ1-1; perhaps TRBD1 as D (5 bases). The CDR3 has 15 amino acids. Germline V gives CDR1 LNHNV, CDR2 YYDKDF (reference sequence). V lost 5 bases to trimming and J lost 2 bases, with 15 bases between them. The CDR3 nucleotides are TGTGCCACCAGCCACCGACCGGGGGGTAACACTGAAGCTTTCTTT. Its translation is CATSHRPGGNTEAFF.

V usage is TRBV28 and J usage is TRBJ1-1, with D tentatively TRBD1 (5 bases). This CDR3 has 13 amino acids. V lost 7 bases, J lost 1 base, and 10 bases lay in between. In germline, CDR1 is MDHEN, CDR2 SYDVKM. The CDR3 DNA reads as TGTGCCAGCACCACCGGGACGAACACTGAAGCTTTCTTT. Amino acids: CASTTGTNTEAFF.

The chain has TRBV11-3 and TRBJ2-5; the match to TRBD2 covers 14 bases. Trimming cost V 4 bases and J 4 bases; bases outside gene matches: 5. Germline CDR1 reads SGHNT; CDR2 reads YENEEA. The CDR3 consists of 16 residues. The CDR3 loop is CASSSSTSGRGETQYF. CDR3 nucleotides: TGTGCCAGCAGCTCTTCGACTAGCGGGAGGGGAGAGACCCAGTACTTC.

The genes are TRBV6-5 and TRBJ1-4, with D hard to call. Trimming took off 0 bases at V and 3 bases at J, with 8 bases between the two ends. Germline lookup yields CDR1 MNHEY and CDR2 SVGAGI. The CDR3 covers 15 residues. CDR3 DNA: TGTGCCAGCAGTTACTCGCGGCTTTCTAATGAAAAACTGTTTTTT. Translated, it gives CASSYSRLSNEKLFF.